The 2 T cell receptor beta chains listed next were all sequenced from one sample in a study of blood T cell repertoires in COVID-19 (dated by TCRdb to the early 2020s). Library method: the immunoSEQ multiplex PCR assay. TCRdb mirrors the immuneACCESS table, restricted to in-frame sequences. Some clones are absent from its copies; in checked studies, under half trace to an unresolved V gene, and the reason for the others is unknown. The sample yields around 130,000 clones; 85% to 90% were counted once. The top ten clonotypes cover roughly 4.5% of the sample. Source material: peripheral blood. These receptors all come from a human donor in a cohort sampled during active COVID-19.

The CDR3 here is CASSRGEYGYTF. As DNA, the CDR3 is TGCGCCAGCAGCCGGGGAGAATATGGCTACACCTTC. This rearrangement joins TRBV5-1 to TRBJ1-2; no clear D gene. This CDR3 contains 12 residues. V lost 4 bases to trimming and J lost 5 bases, with 9 bases between them. Germline V gene data show CDR1 as SGHRS and CDR2 as YFSETQ.

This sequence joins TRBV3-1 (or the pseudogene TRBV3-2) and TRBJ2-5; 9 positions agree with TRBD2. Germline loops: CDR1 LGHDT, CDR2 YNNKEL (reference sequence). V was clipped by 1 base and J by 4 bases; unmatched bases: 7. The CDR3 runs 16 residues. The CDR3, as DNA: TGTGCCAGCAGCCAAGGGGGCGGGAGGGCCGGAGAGACCCAGTACTTC. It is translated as CASSQGGGRAGETQYF.